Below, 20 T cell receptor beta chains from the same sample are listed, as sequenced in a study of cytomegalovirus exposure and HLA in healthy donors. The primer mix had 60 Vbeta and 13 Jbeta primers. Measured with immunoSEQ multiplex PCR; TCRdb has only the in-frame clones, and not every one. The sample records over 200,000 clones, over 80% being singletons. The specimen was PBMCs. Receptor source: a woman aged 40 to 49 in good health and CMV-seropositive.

The CDR3, as DNA: TGCGCCAGCAGCTTTACAGGGTTGCAAGAGACCCAGTACTTC. Amino acid sequence: CASSFTGLQETQYF. V usage is TRBV5-1 and J usage is TRBJ2-5; perhaps TRBD1 as D (6 bases). This CDR3 region has 14 residues. Trimming removed 2 bases from V and 2 bases from J, with 10 bases in between. The germline V gene encodes CDR1 SGHRS and CDR2 YFSETQ.

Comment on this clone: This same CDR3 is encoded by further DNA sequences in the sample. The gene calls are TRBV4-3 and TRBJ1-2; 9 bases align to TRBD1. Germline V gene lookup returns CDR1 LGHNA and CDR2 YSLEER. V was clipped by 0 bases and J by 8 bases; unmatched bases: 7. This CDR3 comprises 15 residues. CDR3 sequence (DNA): TGCGCCAGCAGCCAAGATAGGGACAGGGTATACGGCTACACCTTC. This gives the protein CASSQDRDRVYGYTF.

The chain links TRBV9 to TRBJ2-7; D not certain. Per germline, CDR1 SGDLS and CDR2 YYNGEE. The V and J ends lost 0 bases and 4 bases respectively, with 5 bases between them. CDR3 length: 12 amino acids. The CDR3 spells CASSVGEYEQYF. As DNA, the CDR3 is TGTGCCAGCAGCGTAGGCGAGTACGAGCAGTACTTC.

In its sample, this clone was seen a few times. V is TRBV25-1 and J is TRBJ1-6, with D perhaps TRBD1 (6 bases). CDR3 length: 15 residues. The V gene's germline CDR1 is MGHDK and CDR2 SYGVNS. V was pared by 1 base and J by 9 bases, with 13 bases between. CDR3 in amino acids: CASSEFIGGGSPLHF. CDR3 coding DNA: TGTGCCAGCAGTGAATTTATAGGGGGTGGTTCACCCCTCCACTTT.

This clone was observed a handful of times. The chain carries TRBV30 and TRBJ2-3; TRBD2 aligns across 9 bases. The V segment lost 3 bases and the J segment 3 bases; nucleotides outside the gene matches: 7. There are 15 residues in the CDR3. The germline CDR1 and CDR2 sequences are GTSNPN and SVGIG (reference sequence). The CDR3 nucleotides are TGTGCCTGGAGCCCCGAGCGGGGGGAGACAGATACGCAGTATTTT. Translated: CAWSPERGETDTQYF. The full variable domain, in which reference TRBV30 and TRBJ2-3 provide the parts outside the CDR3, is SQTIHQWPATLVQPVGSPLSLECTVEGTSNPNLYWYRQAAGRGLQLLFYSVGIGQISSEVPQNLSASRPQDRQFILSSKKLLLSDSGFYLCAWSPERGETDTQYFGPGTRLTVL.

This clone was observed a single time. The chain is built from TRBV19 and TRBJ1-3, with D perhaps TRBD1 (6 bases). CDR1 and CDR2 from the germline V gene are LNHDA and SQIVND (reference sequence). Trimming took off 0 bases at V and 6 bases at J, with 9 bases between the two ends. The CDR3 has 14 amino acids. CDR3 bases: TGTGCCAGTAGTATAGATCCAGGGGAAAACACCATATATTTT. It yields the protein CASSIDPGENTIYF.

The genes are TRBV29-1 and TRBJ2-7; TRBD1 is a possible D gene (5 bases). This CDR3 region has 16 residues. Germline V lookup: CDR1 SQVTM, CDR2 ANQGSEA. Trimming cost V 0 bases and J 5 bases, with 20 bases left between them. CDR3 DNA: TGCAGCGTTGAAGATCTTGGGAAGGGGCTTAGGAACGAGCAGTACTTC. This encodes CSVEDLGKGLRNEQYF.

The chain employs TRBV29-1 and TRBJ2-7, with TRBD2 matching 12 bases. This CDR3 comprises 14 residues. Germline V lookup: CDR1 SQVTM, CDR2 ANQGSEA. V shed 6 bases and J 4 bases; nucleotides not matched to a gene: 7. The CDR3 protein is CSVATSGGSYEQYF. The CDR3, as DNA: TGCAGCGTCGCTACTAGCGGGGGGTCTTACGAGCAGTACTTC.

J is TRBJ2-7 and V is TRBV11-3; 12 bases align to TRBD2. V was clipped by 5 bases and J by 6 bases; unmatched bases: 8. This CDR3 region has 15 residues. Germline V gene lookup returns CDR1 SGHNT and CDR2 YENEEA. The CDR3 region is CASSRRLAGEGEQYF. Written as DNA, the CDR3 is TGTGCCAGCAGCCGACGACTAGCGGGAGAAGGCGAGCAGTACTTC.

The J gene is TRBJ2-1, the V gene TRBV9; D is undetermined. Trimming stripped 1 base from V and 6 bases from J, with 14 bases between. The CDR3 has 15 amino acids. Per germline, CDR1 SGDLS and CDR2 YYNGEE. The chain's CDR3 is CASSVMAGLSNEQFF. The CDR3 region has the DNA TGTGCCAGCAGCGTAATGGCAGGCCTGAGCAATGAGCAGTTCTTC. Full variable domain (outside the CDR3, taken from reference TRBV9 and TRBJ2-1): DSGVTQTPKHLITATGQRVTLRCSPRSGDLSVYWYQQSLDQGLQFLIQYYNGEERAKGNILERFSAQQFPDLHSELNLSSLELGDSALYFCASSVMAGLSNEQFFGPGTRLTVL.

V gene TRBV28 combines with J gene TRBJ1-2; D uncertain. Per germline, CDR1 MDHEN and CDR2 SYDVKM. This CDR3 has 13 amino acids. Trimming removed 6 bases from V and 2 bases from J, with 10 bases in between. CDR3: CASRRSANYGYTF. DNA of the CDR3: TGTGCCAGCAGGCGCAGCGCAAACTATGGCTACACCTTC.

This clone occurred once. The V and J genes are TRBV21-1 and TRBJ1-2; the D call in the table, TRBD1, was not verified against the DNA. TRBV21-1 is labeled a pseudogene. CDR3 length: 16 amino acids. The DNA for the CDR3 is TGTGCCAGCATAATGGGACCGGGACAGGGCTTCTATGGCTACACCTTC. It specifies CASIMGPGQGFYGYTF.

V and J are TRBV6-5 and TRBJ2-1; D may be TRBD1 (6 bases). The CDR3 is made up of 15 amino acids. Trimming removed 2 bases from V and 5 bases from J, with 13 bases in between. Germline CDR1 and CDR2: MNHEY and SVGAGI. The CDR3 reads CASSYVGGLNNEQFF. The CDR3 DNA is TGTGCCAGCAGTTACGTTGGGGGCCTCAACAATGAGCAGTTCTTC.

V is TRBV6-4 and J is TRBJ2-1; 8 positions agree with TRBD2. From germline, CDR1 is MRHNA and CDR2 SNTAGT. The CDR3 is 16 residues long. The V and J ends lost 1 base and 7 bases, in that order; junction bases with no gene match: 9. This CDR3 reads CASSDYGGAGWNEQFF. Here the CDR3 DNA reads TGTGCCAGCAGTGACTACGGGGGGGCCGGCTGGAATGAGCAGTTCTTC.

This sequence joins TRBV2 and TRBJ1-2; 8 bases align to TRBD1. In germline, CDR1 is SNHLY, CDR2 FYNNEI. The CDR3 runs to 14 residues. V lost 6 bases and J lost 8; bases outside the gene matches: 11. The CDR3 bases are TGTGCCAGCAGATTAACCGGGACAGGCAAAGGCTACACCTTC. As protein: CASRLTGTGKGYTF.

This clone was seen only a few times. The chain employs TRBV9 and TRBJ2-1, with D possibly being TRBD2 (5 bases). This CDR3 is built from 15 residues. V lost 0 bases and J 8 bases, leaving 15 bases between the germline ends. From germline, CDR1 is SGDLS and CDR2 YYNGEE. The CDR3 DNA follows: TGTGCCAGCAGCGTAGCTATGGACCGGGGTCATGAGCAGTTCTTC. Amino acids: CASSVAMDRGHEQFF. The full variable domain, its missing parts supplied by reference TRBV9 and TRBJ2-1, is DSGVTQTPKHLITATGQRVTLRCSPRSGDLSVYWYQQSLDQGLQFLIQYYNGEERAKGNILERFSAQQFPDLHSELNLSSLELGDSALYFCASSVAMDRGHEQFFGPGTRLTVL.

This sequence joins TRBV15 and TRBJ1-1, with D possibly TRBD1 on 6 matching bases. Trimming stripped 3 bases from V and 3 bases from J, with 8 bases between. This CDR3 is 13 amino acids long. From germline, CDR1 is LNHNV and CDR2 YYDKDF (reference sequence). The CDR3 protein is CATSRTGDTEAFF. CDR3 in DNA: TGTGCCACCAGCAGGACAGGTGACACTGAAGCTTTCTTT.

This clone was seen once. DNA of the CDR3: TGTGCCAGCACCACGACAGGGGTGTATGGCTACACCTTC. This codes for CASTTTGVYGYTF. The genes are TRBV18 and TRBJ1-2; 8 bases are shared with TRBD1. The CDR3 runs 13 residues. With V trimmed by 8 bases and J by 5 bases, 7 bases remained unmatched. CDR1 KGHSH and CDR2 LQKENI come from the germline V gene. Full variable domain (remainder filled in from reference TRBV18 and TRBJ1-2): NAGVMQNPRHLVRRRGQEARLRCSPMKGHSHVYWYRQLPEEGLKFMVYLQKENIIDESGMPKERFSAEFPKEGPSILRIQQVVRGDSAAYFCASTTTGVYGYTFGSGTRLTVV.

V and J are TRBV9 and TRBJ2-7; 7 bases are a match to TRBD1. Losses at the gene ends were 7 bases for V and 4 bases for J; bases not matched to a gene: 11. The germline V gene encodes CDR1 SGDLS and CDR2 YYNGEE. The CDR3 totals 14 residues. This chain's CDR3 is CASSPGTVPYEQYF. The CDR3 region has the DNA TGTGCCAGCTCCCCGGGGACAGTACCTTACGAGCAGTACTTC.

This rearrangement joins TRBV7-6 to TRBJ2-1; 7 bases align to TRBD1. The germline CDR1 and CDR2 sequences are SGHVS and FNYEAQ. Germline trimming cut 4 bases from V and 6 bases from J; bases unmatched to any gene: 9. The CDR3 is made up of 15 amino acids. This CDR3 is CASSSQGGSRNEQFF. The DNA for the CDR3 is TGTGCCAGCAGCTCCCAAGGGGGCTCCCGCAATGAGCAGTTCTTC.